A single T cell receptor beta chain is shown here with its context. This sample was taken from a study of control samples from healthy donors and cancer patients. This CDR3 is 13 amino acids long. Trimming removed 4 bases from V and 4 bases from J, with 9 bases in between. Germline V gene sequence: CDR1 WSHSY, CDR2 SAAADI. Using immunoSEQ multiplex PCR, the repertoire was profiled, and TCRdb retains in-frame clones only, with some absent. The sample contains tens of thousands of clones, 80% to 95% of which appear only once. The chain carries TRBV10-2 and TRBJ2-3; D may be TRBD1 (5 bases). Sequenced material: blood. This receptor was obtained from a woman aged 25 to 39 in good health. This chain's CDR3 is CASSVRAADTQYF. The CDR3 nucleotides read TGCGCCAGCAGTGTCAGGGCGGCAGATACGCAGTATTTT.